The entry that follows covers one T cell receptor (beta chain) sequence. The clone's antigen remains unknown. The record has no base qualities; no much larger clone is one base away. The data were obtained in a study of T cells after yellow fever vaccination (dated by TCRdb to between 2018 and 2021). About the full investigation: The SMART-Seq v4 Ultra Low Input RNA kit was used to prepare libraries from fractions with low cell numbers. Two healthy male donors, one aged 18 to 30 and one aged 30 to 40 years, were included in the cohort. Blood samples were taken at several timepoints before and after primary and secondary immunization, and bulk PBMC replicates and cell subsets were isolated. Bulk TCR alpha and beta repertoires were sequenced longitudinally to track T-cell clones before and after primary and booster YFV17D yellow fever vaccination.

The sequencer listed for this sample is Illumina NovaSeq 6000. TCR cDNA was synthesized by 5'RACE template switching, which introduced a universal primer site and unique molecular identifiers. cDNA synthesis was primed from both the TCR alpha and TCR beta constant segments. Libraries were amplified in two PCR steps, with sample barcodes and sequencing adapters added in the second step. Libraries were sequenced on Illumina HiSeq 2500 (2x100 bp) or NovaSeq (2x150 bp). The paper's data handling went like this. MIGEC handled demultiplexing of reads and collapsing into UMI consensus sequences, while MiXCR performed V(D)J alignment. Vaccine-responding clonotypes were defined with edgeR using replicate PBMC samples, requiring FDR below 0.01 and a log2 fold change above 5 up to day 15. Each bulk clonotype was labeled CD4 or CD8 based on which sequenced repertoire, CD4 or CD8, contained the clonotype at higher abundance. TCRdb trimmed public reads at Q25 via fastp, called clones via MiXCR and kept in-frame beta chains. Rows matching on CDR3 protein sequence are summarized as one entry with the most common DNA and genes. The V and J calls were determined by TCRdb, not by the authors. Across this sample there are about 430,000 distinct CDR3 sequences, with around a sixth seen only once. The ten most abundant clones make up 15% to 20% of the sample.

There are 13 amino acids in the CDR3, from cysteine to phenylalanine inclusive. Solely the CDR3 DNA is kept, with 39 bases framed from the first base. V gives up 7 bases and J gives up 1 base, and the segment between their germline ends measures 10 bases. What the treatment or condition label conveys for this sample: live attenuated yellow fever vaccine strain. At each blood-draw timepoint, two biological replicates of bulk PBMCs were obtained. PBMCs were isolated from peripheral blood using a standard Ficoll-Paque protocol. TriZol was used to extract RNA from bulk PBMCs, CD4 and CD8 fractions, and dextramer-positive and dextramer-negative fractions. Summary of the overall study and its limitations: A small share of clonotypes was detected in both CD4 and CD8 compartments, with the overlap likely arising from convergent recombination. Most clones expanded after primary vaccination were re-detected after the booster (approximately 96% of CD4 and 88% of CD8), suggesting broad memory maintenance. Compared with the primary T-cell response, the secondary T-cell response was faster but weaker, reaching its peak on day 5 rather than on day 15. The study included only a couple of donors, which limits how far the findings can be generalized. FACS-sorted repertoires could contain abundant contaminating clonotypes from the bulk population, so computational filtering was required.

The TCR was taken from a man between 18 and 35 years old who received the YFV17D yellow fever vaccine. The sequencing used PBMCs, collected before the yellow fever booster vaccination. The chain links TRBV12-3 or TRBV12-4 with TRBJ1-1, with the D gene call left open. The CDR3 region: CASTPDGNTEAFF. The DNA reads TGTGCCAGCACCCCTGACGGGAACACTGAAGCTTTCTTT.